This passage covers 4 T cell receptor beta chains from one sample sequenced in a study of control samples from healthy donors and cancer patients. Clones were sequenced by immunoSEQ multiplex PCR, and TCRdb holds only the in-frame ones, with some missing. This sample has about 60,000 clones; more than 85% occur once, and the top ten carry about 1.7%. Sequencing was carried out using PBMCs. The source of these receptors is a man between 35 and 55 years old with colorectal cancer.

The chain has TRBV27 and TRBJ2-6; a possible D gene is TRBD1 (5 bases). The CDR3 contains 16 residues. Trimming took 7 bases from V and 0 from J, leaving 13 bases between them. Germline values: CDR1 MNHEY, CDR2 SMNVEV (reference sequence). The CDR3 coding sequence is TGTGCCAGCAAGGTAGACAGACTCTCTGGGGCCAACGTCCTGACTTTC. This encodes CASKVDRLSGANVLTF.

The CDR3 bases are TGCGCCAGCAGCTCGGTGGGGGGGAAGAACACTGAAGCTTTCTTT. Protein product: CASSSVGGKNTEAFF. The gene calls are TRBV5-1 and TRBJ1-1; D may be TRBD1 (5 bases). In germline, CDR1 is SGHRS, CDR2 YFSETQ. This CDR3 comprises 15 residues. Between the trimmed V and J ends, which lost 3 bases and 1 base, there was a span of 13 bases.

V and J are TRBV10-3 and TRBJ1-2, with a possible D match to TRBD1 (6 bases). The V gene's germline CDR1 is ENHRY and CDR2 SYGVKD. The length of the CDR3 is 13 residues. V was shortened by 9 bases and J by 4 bases, with 15 bases between the two germline ends. The CDR3 nucleotides are TGTGCCATGAAACCGGGACAACTCTATGGCTACACCTTC. This translates into CAMKPGQLYGYTF.

The gene calls are TRBV19 and TRBJ1-1; D unresolved. The CDR3 loop spans 13 amino acids. Germline CDR1 and CDR2: LNHDA and SQIVND (reference sequence). The germline V and J ends were trimmed by 3 bases and 8 bases, with 13 bases remaining between them. The CDR3 here is CASSMVETKEAFF. CDR3 nucleotide sequence: TGTGCCAGTAGTATGGTGGAGACAAAAGAAGCTTTCTTT.